Each of the 14 T cell receptor beta chains below was sequenced from the same sample in a study of T cells in Graves' hyperthyroidism and ophthalmopathy. Amplification targeted TCR beta CDR3 regions from RNA transcripts. The HTBI primer set drove a first-round RT-PCR of the TCR CDR3. TCRdb itself ran the multiplex PCR reads through MiXCR, one entry per CDR3 protein. The table records 450,000 to 700,000 distinct CDR3 sequences, just over 45% of them present only once. Sequenced input: peripheral blood or thyroid tissue (not recorded which). Source of these receptors: an adult woman with Graves' disease, either hyperthyroidism or ophthalmopathy (not recorded which).

This clonotype was seen repeatedly, ten times or more. The J gene is TRBJ1-4, the V gene TRBV6-1; D ambiguous. Trimming removed 2 bases from V and 10 bases from J, with 5 bases in between. Per the germline V gene, CDR1 is MNHNS and CDR2 is SASEGT. This CDR3 is built from 11 residues. CDR3: CASSENRKLFF. In DNA, the CDR3 is TGTGCCAGCAGTGAAAACAGAAAACTGTTTTTT.

The CDR3 bases are TGTGCCAGCAGCTTAGATCCGGGACAGGGCCCTAACTATGGCTACACCTTC. Translating it yields CASSLDPGQGPNYGYTF. This chain joins TRBV6-5 and TRBJ1-2; 9 bases agree with TRBD1. Germline CDR1 and CDR2: MNHEY and SVGAGI. With V trimmed by 6 bases and J by 0 bases, 11 bases remained unmatched. This CDR3 is 17 amino acids long.

This clonotype has only a few counts. The V gene is TRBV29-1, the J gene TRBJ2-7, with TRBD1 identical over 9 bases. The CDR3 contains 14 residues. Losses at the gene ends were 4 bases for V and 3 bases for J; bases not matched to a gene: 7. Germline loops: CDR1 SQVTM, CDR2 ANQGSEA. CDR3 in amino acids: CSVVGWDRDYEQYF. Written as DNA, the CDR3 is TGCAGCGTTGTGGGTTGGGACAGGGACTACGAGCAGTACTTC.

This clonotype appeared once. The chain has TRBV20-1 and TRBJ1-6, with 9 bases fitting TRBD1. Trimming took 3 bases from V and 7 from J; bases not matched to a gene: 4. Per the germline V gene, CDR1 is DFQATT and CDR2 is SNEGSKA (reference sequence). CDR3 length: 14 amino acids. The CDR3 loop is CSASDGQGNSPLHF. CDR3 DNA sequence: TGCAGTGCTAGTGACGGACAGGGGAATTCACCCCTCCACTTT.

This chain uses TRBV12-3 or TRBV12-4 with TRBJ2-5; 7 bases match TRBD1. V gave up 7 bases and J gave up 6 bases; unmatched junction bases: 5. The CDR3 has 12 residues. The chain's CDR3 is CASIRQGQTQYF. The CDR3 nucleotides are TGTGCCAGCATCAGACAGGGCCAGACCCAGTACTTC.

The chain carries TRBV7-2 and TRBJ1-1; 7 bases agree with TRBD1. Germline V gene data show CDR1 as SGHTA and CDR2 as FQGNSA. CDR3 size: 15 residues. The ends lost 3 bases at V and 6 bases at J; junction bases unmatched: 10. CDR3 nucleotide sequence: TGTGCCAGCAGCTTCTACTTACAGGGGAGGGCTGAAGCTTTCTTT. Translating gives CASSFYLQGRAEAFF.

The count of this clonotype is one. V usage is TRBV29-1 and J usage is TRBJ2-7, with TRBD2 identical over 8 bases. V was clipped by 8 bases and J by 3 bases; unmatched bases: 9. This CDR3 is 13 amino acids long. Germline lookup yields CDR1 SQVTM and CDR2 ANQGSEA. The CDR3 DNA reads TGCAGCCAAGATCGAACTAGCGGCTACGAGCAGTACTTC. Translated: CSQDRTSGYEQYF.

This clonotype was seen repeatedly, ten times or more. The J gene is TRBJ1-3, the V gene TRBV5-1, with 12 positions matching TRBD1. Germline V gives CDR1 SGHRS, CDR2 YFSETQ. The CDR3 is 17 residues long. V shed 4 bases and J 1 base; nucleotides not matched to a gene: 6. The CDR3 sequence is CASSDPGQGASGNTIYF. The DNA of the CDR3 is TGCGCCAGCAGCGATCCGGGACAGGGGGCTTCTGGAAACACCATATATTTT.

This clonotype was recorded only once. CDR3: CSASSPTSANVLTF. For the CDR3, the DNA is TGCAGTGCTAGCTCCCCCACTAGCGCCAACGTCCTGACTTTC. The genes are TRBV20-1 and TRBJ2-6, with TRBD2 as a possible D gene (6 bases). Germline CDR1 and CDR2: DFQATT and SNEGSKA (reference sequence). V shed 3 bases and J shed 7 bases, with 13 bases lying between them. The CDR3 runs to 14 residues.

The rearrangement uses TRBV6-6 and TRBJ1-1; no clear D gene. CDR1 is MNHNY and CDR2 is SVGAGI in the germline V gene (reference sequence). The CDR3 has 16 amino acids. The ends were cut back, 5 bases at V and 5 bases at J, with 21 bases in the middle. CDR3 coding DNA: TGTGCCAGCAGTGACGACGGTGTAGGCCGCTGGACTGAAGCTTTCTTT. Protein sequence: CASSDDGVGRWTEAFF.

This clonotype occurred a few times. This rearrangement joins TRBV6-6 to TRBJ2-2; D is uncertain. This CDR3 spans 14 amino acids. With 6 bases removed from V and 0 bases from J, the gap between germline ends came to 8 bases. Germline CDR1 is MNHNY and CDR2 is SVGAGI (reference sequence). Here the CDR3 DNA reads TGTGCCAGCAGCACAGATCCGAACACCGGGGAGCTGTTTTTT. It specifies CASSTDPNTGELFF.

With regard to this clonotype: One end of the junction does not line up with germline, which may come from a read error. In DNA, the CDR3 is TGTGCCAGCAGCTTAACAGCGTCGAACACTGAAGCTTTC. Translation gives CASSLTASNTEAF. The chain combines TRBV7-3 with TRBJ2-6; no clear D gene. This CDR3 has 13 amino acids. Germline CDR1 and CDR2: SGHTA and FQGTGA.

Worth noting for this clonotype: One end of the junction fails to match germline, which may point to a read error. The chain is built from TRBV2 and TRBJ1-6, with TRBD1 identical over 9 bases. Germline loops: CDR1 SNHLY, CDR2 FYNNEI. The CDR3 extends over 15 amino acids. The CDR3 reads CASSVSGTGNLPLHF. The CDR3 bases are TGTGCCAGCAGTGTATCCGGGACAGGGAATTTACCCCTCCACTTT.

This clonotype was observed a few times. J is TRBJ1-2 and V is TRBV12-3 or TRBV12-4; 9 bases agree with TRBD1. This CDR3 region has 13 residues. With V trimmed by 6 bases and J by 1 base, 0 bases remained unmatched. The CDR3 DNA reads as TGTGCCAGCAGGGGACAGGGTAACTATGGCTACACCTTC. It specifies CASRGQGNYGYTF.